Listed below are T cell receptor beta chains from one sample, sequenced in a study of a mutant IDH1 vaccine in newly diagnosed glioma. Their antigen targets remain unknown. TCRdb keeps only in-frame clones here, not all; method: immunoSEQ multiplex PCR. In the table there are 75,000 to 80,000 clones, 91% of which are singletons. The sequences come from PBMCs, collected from a glioma patient whose treatment included an IDH1 peptide vaccine. The source of these receptors is a woman aged 50 to 60 with glioma. Both conserved end residues are part of each CDR3. Fields, in order: V gene, clone size, D gene, J gene, CDR3 protein, CDR3 DNA. A D gene is named only where the DNA matches it firmly. Some rows mark clone size as missing; the rest say once, few, many or name a class of expanded clone.

v_call: TRBV30
clone_size: .
d_call: TRBD2
j_call: TRBJ2-1
cdr3_aa: CAWSVGTSGPYNEQFF
cdr3_nt: TGTGCCTGGAGTGTGGGGACTAGCGGGCCTTACAATGAGCAGTTCTTC

v_call: TRBV18
clone_size: .
d_call: TRBD2
j_call: TRBJ2-2
cdr3_aa: CASSPLSLAGVDTGELFF
cdr3_nt: TGTGCCAGCTCACCACTCAGTCTAGCGGGAGTCGATACCGGGGAGCTGTTTTTT

v_call: TRBV2
clone_size: once
d_call: .
j_call: TRBJ1-1
cdr3_aa: CASSEGGRGRMSEAFF
cdr3_nt: TGTGCCAGCAGTGAAGGGGGGAGGGGCCGGATGAGTGAAGCTTTCTTT

v_call: TRBV11-2
clone_size: .
d_call: .
j_call: TRBJ1-6
cdr3_aa: CASSNTWSWYNSPLHF
cdr3_nt: TGTGCCAGCAGCAACACGTGGAGTTGGTATAATTCACCCCTCCACTTT

v_call: TRBV7-6
clone_size: .
d_call: TRBD1
j_call: TRBJ2-1
cdr3_aa: CASSLGGTGNEQFF
cdr3_nt: TGTGCCAGCAGCTTAGGGGGGACAGGCAATGAGCAGTTCTTC

v_call: TRBV10-3
clone_size: .
d_call: TRBD1
j_call: TRBJ2-1
cdr3_aa: CAISLQGATYNEQFF
cdr3_nt: TGTGCCATCAGTTTACAGGGGGCAACTTACAATGAGCAGTTCTTC

v_call: TRBV18
clone_size: .
d_call: .
j_call: TRBJ1-1
cdr3_aa: CASSPPSAGNTEAFF
cdr3_nt: TGTGCCAGCTCACCACCGTCGGCGGGGAACACTGAAGCTTTCTTT

v_call: TRBV23-1
clone_size: .
d_call: .
j_call: TRBJ2-7
cdr3_aa: CASSPPRNCHEQYF
cdr3_nt: TGCGCCAGCAGTCCCCCAAGGAACTGCCACGAGCAGTACTTC

v_call: TRBV28
clone_size: once
d_call: .
j_call: TRBJ1-1
cdr3_aa: CASFNRGWTEAFF
cdr3_nt: TGTGCCAGCTTCAATCGAGGGTGGACTGAAGCTTTCTTT

v_call: TRBV9
clone_size: .
d_call: TRBD2
j_call: TRBJ2-7
cdr3_aa: CASSPGVAGYEQYF
cdr3_nt: TGTGCCAGCAGCCCCGGGGTAGCGGGGTACGAGCAGTACTTC

v_call: TRBV5-8
clone_size: .
d_call: TRBD2
j_call: TRBJ2-1
cdr3_aa: CASSFLAGYSEQFF
cdr3_nt: TGTGCCAGCAGCTTCCTAGCGGGATATAGTGAGCAGTTCTTC

v_call: TRBV27
clone_size: once
d_call: TRBD1
j_call: TRBJ2-3
cdr3_aa: CASSPRQGAKADTQYF
cdr3_nt: TGTGCCAGCAGTCCCCGACAGGGGGCGAAGGCAGATACGCAGTATTTT

v_call: TRBV9
clone_size: .
d_call: TRBD2
j_call: TRBJ2-2
cdr3_aa: CASSAGGGRTGELFF
cdr3_nt: TGTGCCAGCAGCGCAGGCGGCGGGAGAACCGGGGAGCTGTTTTTT

v_call: TRBV7-9
clone_size: .
d_call: .
j_call: TRBJ1-5
cdr3_aa: CASSLGAGPNQPQHF
cdr3_nt: TGTGCCAGCAGCTTAGGGGCTGGGCCCAATCAGCCCCAGCATTTT

v_call: TRBV5-1
clone_size: .
d_call: TRBD2
j_call: TRBJ2-1
cdr3_aa: CASSFGSGGVYNEQFF
cdr3_nt: TGCGCCAGCAGCTTCGGCAGCGGGGGGGTTTACAATGAGCAGTTCTTC

v_call: TRBV5-4
clone_size: .
d_call: TRBD2
j_call: TRBJ2-7
cdr3_aa: CASSPAGGRAYEQYF
cdr3_nt: TGTGCCAGCAGCCCGGCGGGCGGGAGGGCCTACGAGCAGTACTTC

v_call: TRBV18
clone_size: .
d_call: .
j_call: TRBJ2-6
cdr3_aa: CASSLYQELSSGANVLTF
cdr3_nt: TGTGCCAGCTCACTATATCAGGAACTTAGCTCTGGGGCCAACGTCCTGACTTTC

v_call: TRBV6-5
clone_size: .
d_call: TRBD1
j_call: TRBJ1-5
cdr3_aa: CASRRTGRNQPQHF
cdr3_nt: TGTGCCAGCAGGCGGACAGGGCGCAATCAGCCCCAGCATTTT

v_call: TRBV27
clone_size: .
d_call: TRBD1
j_call: TRBJ2-7
cdr3_aa: CASSSTGTGTYEQYF
cdr3_nt: TGTGCCAGCAGTAGTACCGGGACAGGCACCTACGAGCAGTACTTC

v_call: TRBV23-1
clone_size: .
d_call: TRBD2
j_call: TRBJ2-1
cdr3_aa: CASKASGSPTDNEQFF
cdr3_nt: TGCGCCAGCAAGGCTAGCGGGAGCCCAACCGACAATGAGCAGTTCTTC

v_call: TRBV10-3
clone_size: .
d_call: TRBD1
j_call: TRBJ2-7
cdr3_aa: CAISGGDRSSYEQYF
cdr3_nt: TGTGCCATCAGCGGAGGGGACAGGAGCTCCTACGAGCAGTACTTC

v_call: TRBV4-1
clone_size: .
d_call: .
j_call: TRBJ2-2
cdr3_aa: CASSQATNTGELFF
cdr3_nt: TGCGCCAGCAGCCAAGCAACCAACACCGGGGAGCTGTTTTTT

v_call: TRBV7-6
clone_size: .
d_call: .
j_call: TRBJ2-3
cdr3_aa: CASSLGGGDTDTQYF
cdr3_nt: TGTGCCAGCAGCTTAGGGGGGGGCGACACAGATACGCAGTATTTT

v_call: TRBV2
clone_size: .
d_call: .
j_call: TRBJ2-1
cdr3_aa: CASIGGRYNEQFF
cdr3_nt: TGTGCCAGCATTGGAGGACGGTACAATGAGCAGTTCTTC

v_call: TRBV19
clone_size: .
d_call: .
j_call: TRBJ2-5
cdr3_aa: CASSTGTDNQETQYF
cdr3_nt: TGTGCCAGTAGTACCGGGACGGATAACCAAGAGACCCAGTACTTC

v_call: TRBV6-1
clone_size: .
d_call: .
j_call: TRBJ1-5
cdr3_aa: CASNNAGVSNQPQHF
cdr3_nt: TGTGCCAGCAACAACGCGGGGGTGAGCAATCAGCCCCAGCATTTT

v_call: TRBV11-1
clone_size: .
d_call: .
j_call: TRBJ2-7
cdr3_aa: CASSRTDPYEQYF
cdr3_nt: TGTGCCAGCAGCCGGACAGACCCCTACGAGCAGTACTTC

v_call: TRBV2
clone_size: .
d_call: TRBD1
j_call: TRBJ2-7
cdr3_aa: CASSVDRVYEQYF
cdr3_nt: TGTGCCAGCAGTGTCGACAGGGTCTACGAGCAGTACTTC

v_call: TRBV28
clone_size: .
d_call: .
j_call: TRBJ2-7
cdr3_aa: CASSSIQEGSYEQYF
cdr3_nt: TGTGCCAGCAGTTCCATCCAGGAGGGCTCCTACGAGCAGTACTTC

v_call: TRBV6-1
clone_size: .
d_call: .
j_call: TRBJ2-3
cdr3_aa: CASSTGADTQYF
cdr3_nt: TGTGCCAGCAGCACGGGAGCAGATACGCAGTATTTT